This T cell receptor beta chain emerged from a study of T cell responses to AZD1222 COVID-19 vaccine. In regard to this clone: Antigen specificity is unknown.

Overall study results and limits: In a largely white British group with more females than males, clonal diversity was possibly underestimated.

Clones were sequenced by immunoSEQ multiplex PCR, and TCRdb holds only the in-frame ones, with some missing. The sample yields 110,000 or so clones, 80% to 90% seen once. Trimming cost V 0 bases and J 7 bases; bases outside gene matches: 10. This CDR3 has 17 residues. The V gene's germline CDR1 is SGHRS and CDR2 YFSETQ. The sequenced sample was peripheral blood, obtained on day 0 of AZD1222 vaccination. The TCR comes from an adult in good health. J is TRBJ1-6 and V is TRBV5-1; TRBD1 aligns across 7 bases. Written as DNA, the CDR3 is TGCGCCAGCAGCTTGGCACGATTCACAGGGGAGAATTCACCCCTCCACTTT. As protein: CASSLARFTGENSPLHF.